Shown below are 18 T cell receptor beta chains from a single sample sequenced in a study of blood T cell repertoires in COVID-19. Measured with immunoSEQ multiplex PCR; TCRdb has only the in-frame clones, and not every one. This table holds some 210,000 clones, about 88% found once. The sequenced material came from peripheral blood. These receptor sequences come from a middle-aged woman with acute or convalescent COVID-19.

The chain employs TRBV6-1 and TRBJ1-2; the D is unclear. Germline V gene data show CDR1 as MNHNS and CDR2 as SASEGT. The CDR3 has 17 residues. The V gene lost 0 bases and the J gene lost 8 bases, with 22 bases spanning the gap. The CDR3 spells CASSEATGRRARFGYTF. Written as DNA, the CDR3 is TGTGCCAGCAGTGAAGCGACGGGAAGGAGGGCACGGTTCGGCTACACCTTC.

V gene TRBV7-8 combines with J gene TRBJ1-1, with TRBD1 matching over 8 bases. Trimming cost V 4 bases and J 5 bases; bases outside gene matches: 12. CDR1 is SGHVS, CDR2 FQNEAQ, per germline. There are 16 residues in the CDR3. The CDR3 DNA reads TGTGCCAGCAGCTCAAACCCAGGACAGGGCGAAACTGAAGCTTTCTTT. Residues: CASSSNPGQGETEAFF.

This chain joins TRBV18 and TRBJ1-2; TRBD1 matches at 12 bases. J was trimmed by 8 bases and V by 2 bases; bases with no gene match: 6. This CDR3 has 15 amino acids. Germline CDR1 KGHSH, CDR2 LQKENI. The CDR3 DNA is TGTGCCAGCTCACCATACGGGACAGGGGGCGAGGGCTACACCTTC. Translated, it gives CASSPYGTGGEGYTF.

The rearrangement joins TRBV2 to TRBJ1-2; D gene uncertain. Per the germline V gene, CDR1 is SNHLY and CDR2 is FYNNEI. The V end lost 6 bases, the J end lost 7 bases, and 3 bases lay between the germline ends. The CDR3 has 9 residues. CDR3 loop: CASSRGYTF. The CDR3 DNA follows: TGTGCCAGCAGCCGTGGCTACACCTTC.

This clone was observed a single time. The chain combines TRBV5-6 with TRBJ1-4, with D possibly TRBD1 on 5 matching bases. The CDR3 is 14 residues long. Germline CDR1 is SGHDT and CDR2 is YYEEEE. V lost 2 bases and J lost 7, with 12 bases in between. CDR3 sequence reads: CASSLGRRGEKLFF. CDR3 coding DNA: TGTGCCAGCAGCTTAGGCAGAAGGGGTGAAAAACTGTTTTTT.

The V gene is TRBV15, the J gene TRBJ1-2, with a weak D call TRBD1 (6 bases). With 1 base removed from V and 7 bases from J, the gap between germline ends came to 13 bases. There are 14 residues in the CDR3. The germline V gene has CDR1 LNHNV and CDR2 YYDKDF (reference sequence). The CDR3 region has the DNA TGTGCCACCAGCAGAGCCACAGGGCTGCGTGGCTACACCTTC. Translated: CATSRATGLRGYTF.

In this sample, this clone turned up a few times. V is TRBV6-5 and J is TRBJ1-1; maybe TRBD1 (5 bases). Deletions cut 4 bases from V and 7 bases from J, with 16 bases between. The V gene's germline CDR1 is MNHEY and CDR2 SVGAGI. This CDR3 has 14 residues. CDR3 nucleotide sequence: TGTGCCAGCAGTTTCCCTGGACACGCAGGTGAAGCTTTCTTT. This translates into CASSFPGHAGEAFF.

V is TRBV7-3 and J is TRBJ2-2; tentatively, D is TRBD1 (5 bases). The CDR3 has 15 amino acids. Trimming took 5 bases from V and 3 from J, leaving 13 bases between them. Germline CDR1 and CDR2: SGHTA and FQGTGA. CDR3 loop: CASSPGQAHTGELFF. The CDR3 DNA reads TGTGCCAGCAGCCCCGGACAAGCCCACACCGGGGAGCTGTTTTTT.

V usage is TRBV4-1 and J usage is TRBJ1-2; 9 bases fit TRBD1. The ends lost 1 base at V and 3 bases at J; junction bases unmatched: 9. Germline values: CDR1 MGHRA, CDR2 YSYEKL. This CDR3 contains 17 residues. DNA of the CDR3: TGCGCCAGCAGCCAAGTCTACGGACAGGGGTTATACTATGGCTACACCTTC. Residues: CASSQVYGQGLYYGYTF.

The count of this clone is one. The V and J genes are TRBV19 and TRBJ1-4; no clear D. The CDR3 length is 15 residues. Germline V lookup: CDR1 LNHDA, CDR2 SQIVND (reference sequence). The V end lost 7 bases, the J end lost 0 bases, and 12 bases lay between the germline ends. The CDR3 is CASITGGTTNEKLFF. The DNA for the CDR3 is TGTGCCAGTATTACCGGAGGGACAACTAATGAAAAACTGTTTTTT.

This clone was seen a single time. This CDR3 reads CASGLRGLTQYF. The CDR3 nucleotides read TGTGCCAGCGGCCTCAGGGGGCTTACGCAGTATTTT. The chain carries TRBV2 and TRBJ2-3; TRBD1 matches 8 bases. The CDR3 sequence is 12 residues long. Germline CDR1 SNHLY, CDR2 FYNNEI. V dropped 8 bases and J dropped 8; count of bases not matched to a gene: 6.

The chain joins TRBV2 to TRBJ2-1, with TRBD2 identical over 12 bases. Germline CDR1 reads SNHLY; CDR2 reads FYNNEI. This CDR3 spans 14 amino acids. V lost 8 bases, J lost 5 bases, and 4 bases stayed unmatched. CDR3 nucleotides: TGTGCCAGCCGGACTAGCGGGGATCACAATGAGCAGTTCTTC. The encoded protein is CASRTSGDHNEQFF.

The V gene is TRBV10-3, the J gene TRBJ2-3, with D perhaps matching TRBD1 (6 bases). Germline CDR1 reads ENHRY; CDR2 reads SYGVKD. The germline V and J ends were trimmed by 2 bases and 2 bases, with 14 bases remaining between them. There are 16 residues in the CDR3. The CDR3: CAISEANRGNTDTQYF. The CDR3 DNA sequence: TGTGCCATCAGTGAGGCAAATAGGGGGAACACAGATACGCAGTATTTT.

The CDR3 reads CASSQSPLAGGMTDTQYF. CDR3 sequence (DNA): TGCGCCAGCAGCCAATCCCCGCTAGCGGGGGGGATGACAGATACGCAGTATTTT. The V and J genes are TRBV4-1 and TRBJ2-3, with 12 nucleotides matching TRBD2. The germline V gene has CDR1 MGHRA and CDR2 YSYEKL. CDR3 length equals 18 residues. With 2 bases clipped from V and 3 bases from J, the junction kept 9 bases outside the gene matches.

V gene TRBV18 combines with J gene TRBJ1-4; D might be TRBD1 (6 bases). The CDR3 is made up of 14 amino acids. Trimming cost V 5 bases and J 4 bases, with 11 bases left between them. Per germline, CDR1 KGHSH and CDR2 LQKENI. The DNA of the CDR3 is TGTGCCAGCTCAGCCGGACAGTATAATGAAAAACTGTTTTTT. Encoded protein: CASSAGQYNEKLFF.

The chain joins TRBV10-2 to TRBJ1-1; 7 nucleotides align to TRBD1. Germline trimming cut 5 bases from V and 2 bases from J; bases unmatched to any gene: 14. Per the germline V gene, CDR1 is WSHSY and CDR2 is SAAADI. The CDR3 has 17 amino acids. CDR3 bases: TGCGCCAGCAGTTCGTATTTGTTAACAGGGGAAAACACTGAAGCTTTCTTT. Translation: CASSSYLLTGENTEAFF.

As concerns this clone: Other DNA variants within this sample encode the same CDR3. The rearrangement links TRBV5-5 to TRBJ1-2; 7 bases are a match to TRBD1. Germline loops: CDR1 SGHKS, CDR2 YYEKEE (reference sequence). The CDR3 runs to 15 residues. With V trimmed by 2 bases and J by 2 bases, 6 bases remained unmatched. The CDR3 nucleotides are TGTGCCAGCAGCTTTTTGGACAGGACGAACTATGGCTACACCTTC. It is translated as CASSFLDRTNYGYTF.

Concerning this clone itself: The junction and the germline gene differ at one end; a read error may be behind it. The chain employs TRBV6-1 and TRBJ2-1, with D possibly being TRBD1 or TRBD2 (6 bases each). The CDR3 covers 14 residues. CDR1 is MNHNS, CDR2 SASEGT, per germline. This CDR3 reads CASSEGGPYNEQFF. The CDR3 nucleotides are TGTGCCAGCAGCGAAGGGGGGCCGTACAATGAGCAGTTCTTC.